This T cell receptor (beta chain) emerged from a study of cytomegalovirus exposure and HLA in healthy donors. Background on the study: One earlier analysis, a look at 150 million to 200 million T cells, found some 110 million unique TCR beta sequences. The Caucasian-associated ancestry cluster held 80% to 90% of 350 to 450 genotyped donors. Findings and caveats of the study: The study recorded over 150 TCR beta chains that were cytomegalovirus-associated. Many donors shared some public TCRs, even though most TCR sequences were rare.

Of note for this clone: The antigen remains undetermined.

Researchers ran the PCR with 60 Vbeta and 13 Jbeta primers. Measured with immunoSEQ multiplex PCR; TCRdb has only the in-frame clones, and not every one. The table records over 95,000 clones, about 80% of them present only once. CDR1 is MGHRA and CDR2 is YSYEKL in the germline V gene. CDR3 length: 14 amino acids. Trimming left V 0 bases short and J 1 base short, with 7 bases between. Input material: PBMCs. This chain joins TRBV4-1 and TRBJ2-7, with a possible D match to TRBD1 (5 bases). The TCR originated in a man aged 35-49 years in good health and CMV-seronegative. The CDR3 is CASSQDRTSYEQYF. In nucleotides, the CDR3 is TGCGCCAGCAGCCAAGACAGGACATCCTACGAGCAGTACTTC.